The entry below gives a single T cell receptor (beta chain) sequence along with its context. Its target is not known. The germline CDR1 and CDR2 sequences are SGHDT and YYEEEE. V lost 4 bases and J lost 5; bases outside the gene matches: 12. The CDR3 extends over 16 amino acids. This specimen belongs to a study of cytomegalovirus exposure and HLA in healthy donors. Findings and limits, study-wide: Some V segments, TRBV6-2 and TRBV6-3 among them, were indistinguishable and were therefore excluded.

The PCR employed 60 Vbeta primers together with 13 Jbeta primers. Libraries were prepared by immunoSEQ multiplex PCR; TCRdb keeps only in-frame clonotypes and omits some of them. The sample consists of over 200,000 clones, around four fifths of them appearing once. The sequenced sample consisted of PBMCs. This clonotype originated in a male donor in good health and CMV-seronegative. The chain has TRBV5-6 and TRBJ2-3; 8 bases fit TRBD2. The CDR3 DNA reads TGTGCCAGCAGCCCCTCTCCTGCGGGGGGTAGAGATACGCAGTATTTT. The encoded protein is CASSPSPAGGRDTQYF.